Below are 12 T cell receptor beta chains sequenced from a single sample in a study of T cell changes during pregnancy in multiple sclerosis. The assay was immunoSEQ multiplex PCR, and TCRdb's table has in-frame clones only and misses some. Here the sample spans about 97,000 clones, just over 90% being singletons. Source: peripheral blood, taken in the second trimester of pregnancy. These TCRs come from a female donor in good health, enrolled as a control in a pregnancy study.

V and J are TRBV6-6 and TRBJ2-7; a possible D gene is TRBD2 (5 bases). Germline lookup yields CDR1 MNHNY and CDR2 SVGAGI (reference sequence). V lost 2 bases and J lost 6, with 14 bases in between. This CDR3 spans 14 amino acids. The CDR3 loop reads CASSYGAERTEQYF. For the CDR3, the DNA is TGTGCCAGCAGTTACGGAGCGGAGCGCACCGAGCAGTACTTC.

J is TRBJ1-2 and V is TRBV2; TRBD1 agrees at 9 bases. The CDR3 sequence is 14 residues long. CDR1 SNHLY and CDR2 FYNNEI come from the germline V gene. V dropped 5 bases and J dropped 6; count of bases not matched to a gene: 7. This CDR3 reads CASSRDRDTNGYTF. The CDR3 nucleotides are TGTGCCAGCAGTCGGGACAGGGATACCAATGGCTACACCTTC.

The V gene is TRBV6-6, the J gene TRBJ2-5; 7 positions match TRBD1. The junction had 8 bases not matched to a gene; V was cut back by 6 bases and J by 4 bases. From germline, CDR1 is MNHNY and CDR2 SVGAGI (reference sequence). CDR3 size: 14 residues. CDR3 sequence (DNA): TGTGCCAGCAGACCTCGACAGGGAGCAGAGACCCAGTACTTC. As protein: CASRPRQGAETQYF.

The chain joins TRBV18 to TRBJ2-7, with TRBD1 as a possible D gene (6 bases). CDR1 KGHSH and CDR2 LQKENI come from the germline V gene. The CDR3 is 12 amino acids. V lost 3 bases and J 6 bases, leaving 9 bases between the germline ends. The CDR3 protein is CASSPTGREQYF. CDR3 nucleotides: TGTGCCAGCTCACCTACAGGGCGCGAGCAGTACTTC.

The CDR3 DNA reads as TGCGCCAGCAGTGAGTCAAAGGGACTAGCGGGAAATACGCAGTATTTT. Its translation is CASSESKGLAGNTQYF. The chain carries TRBV10-1 and TRBJ2-3; TRBD2 matches 13 bases. Trimming cost V 0 bases and J 7 bases; bases outside gene matches: 4. Germline CDR1 and CDR2: WNHNN and SYGVQD (reference sequence). The length of the CDR3 is 16 residues.

This clone was recorded once. The chain combines TRBV5-4 with TRBJ2-5; 12 bases match TRBD2. Germline loops: CDR1 SGHNT, CDR2 YYREEE (reference sequence). The CDR3 is made up of 16 amino acids. J gave up 2 bases and V 1 base, and 3 bases lay outside the gene matches. The CDR3 region is CASSLRGLAGQETQYF. The CDR3 DNA reads TGTGCCAGCAGCTTGAGAGGACTAGCGGGACAAGAGACCCAGTACTTC.

The genes are TRBV30 and TRBJ2-3; perhaps TRBD1 as D (6 bases). V shed 5 bases and J shed 6 bases, with 12 bases lying between them. CDR3 length equals 12 residues. The V gene's germline CDR1 is GTSNPN and CDR2 SVGIG (reference sequence). The CDR3 loop reads CAWEGGGDTQYF. The CDR3 DNA sequence: TGTGCCTGGGAAGGGGGTGGCGATACGCAGTATTTT.

This chain connects TRBV28 to TRBJ2-1; 14 positions agree with TRBD2. Trimming took 7 bases from V and 8 from J; bases not matched to a gene: 13. CDR1 MDHEN and CDR2 SYDVKM come from the germline V gene. The CDR3 is made up of 17 amino acids. The CDR3 loop reads CASTPTSGRVWGYEQFF. The CDR3 region has the DNA TGTGCCAGCACCCCGACTAGCGGGAGGGTTTGGGGATATGAGCAGTTCTTC.

V and J are TRBV19 and TRBJ1-4, with 11 nucleotides matching TRBD1. Unmatched junction bases numbered 6, after V lost 7 bases and J lost 8 bases. The CDR3 has 14 amino acids. Per germline, CDR1 LNHDA and CDR2 SQIVND (reference sequence). In nucleotides, the CDR3 is TGTGCCAGTACCCCGGGACAGGGGGGCGAAAAACTGTTTTTT. It is translated as CASTPGQGGEKLFF. The full variable domain, in which reference TRBV19 and TRBJ1-4 provide the parts outside the CDR3, is DGGITQSPKYLFRKEGQNVTLSCEQNLNHDAMYWYRQDPGQGLRLIYYSQIVNDFQKGDIAEGYSVSREKKESFPLTVTSAQKNPTAFYLCASTPGQGGEKLFFGSGTQLSVL.

The J gene is TRBJ1-5, the V gene TRBV7-2; the match to TRBD1 covers 9 bases. This CDR3 is built from 14 residues. The ends lost 5 bases at V and 6 bases at J; junction bases unmatched: 5. Germline CDR1 reads SGHTA; CDR2 reads FQGNSA. CDR3 residues: CASSPQGASQPQHF. In nucleotides, the CDR3 is TGTGCCAGCAGCCCACAGGGGGCGAGTCAGCCCCAGCATTTT.

This rearrangement joins TRBV6-5 to TRBJ2-7, with a tentative D call TRBD2 (7 bases). The CDR3 has 16 amino acids. Germline CDR1 and CDR2: MNHEY and SVGAGI. Trimming stripped 0 bases from V and 2 bases from J, with 14 bases between. The CDR3 here is CASSYSAGAITYEQYF. The CDR3 DNA sequence: TGTGCCAGCAGTTACTCCGCGGGGGCCATAACCTACGAGCAGTACTTC.

This rearrangement joins TRBV19 to TRBJ1-5; perhaps TRBD1 as D (6 bases). This CDR3 has 15 residues. Germline V CDR1 and CDR2: LNHDA, SQIVND (reference sequence). The V gene lost 6 bases and the J gene lost 0 bases, with 12 bases spanning the gap. CDR3 sequence (DNA): TGTGCCAGTAGAATAACAGGGATTAGCAATCAGCCCCAGCATTTT. Its translation: CASRITGISNQPQHF.